The 32 T cell receptor beta chains below all came from one sample that was sequenced in a study of T cells in Graves' hyperthyroidism and ophthalmopathy. Amplified regions were TCR beta CDR3 sequences from RNA transcripts. HTBI primers were used for first-round RT-PCR of the TCR CDR3. TCRdb re-called the multiplex PCR reads with MiXCR, one entry per CDR3 protein. Seen here are around 610,000 distinct CDR3 sequences, about 15% observed once, and the top ten hold around 4%. Sequenced sample: blood. These receptors all come from a woman aged 40 to 49 with Graves' ophthalmopathy.

This clonotype has at least ten counts. This rearrangement joins TRBV28 to TRBJ1-2, with D hard to call. CDR1 and CDR2 (germline): MDHEN, SYDVKM. V lost 6 bases and J lost 4, with 12 bases in between. The CDR3 runs to 13 residues. CDR3 DNA: TGTGCCAGCAGCCCGAATAGGGTCTATGGCTACACCTTC. Residues: CASSPNRVYGYTF.

This clonotype was observed at least ten times. This chain connects TRBV29-1 to TRBJ2-7; perhaps TRBD2 as D (5 bases). This CDR3 is 12 amino acids long. V lost 0 bases, J lost 5 bases, and 8 bases lay in between. Germline V gene sequence: CDR1 SQVTM, CDR2 ANQGSEA. CDR3 DNA: TGCAGCGTTGAAGATGGGCGGGACGAGCAGTACTTC. Translated, it gives CSVEDGRDEQYF.

The chain employs TRBV5-1 and TRBJ2-5; TRBD2 agrees at 14 bases. This CDR3 region has 16 residues. Germline assignment: CDR1 SGHRS and CDR2 YFSETQ. Germline trimming cut 4 bases from V and 5 bases from J; bases unmatched to any gene: 7. CDR3 DNA: TGCGCCAGCAGCGCCGGACTAGCGGGGGGTAGCGAGACCCAGTACTTC. This translates into CASSAGLAGGSETQYF. The full variable domain, rest sourced from reference TRBV5-1 and TRBJ2-5, is KAGVTQTPRYLIKTRGQQVTLSCSPISGHRSVSWYQQTPGQGLQFLFEYFSETQRNKGNFPGRFSGRQFSNSRSEMNVSTLELGDSALYLCASSAGLAGGSETQYFGPGTRLLVL.

The CDR3 is CASSEGYNEQYF. CDR3 nucleotides: TGTGCCAGCAGTGAAGGGTACAACGAGCAGTACTTC. The chain links TRBV6-1 to TRBJ2-7; D is ambiguous. CDR1 is MNHNS, CDR2 SASEGT, per germline. The V and J ends lost 1 base and 5 bases respectively, with 6 bases between them. The CDR3 sequence is 12 residues long.

The V gene is TRBV3-1, the J gene TRBJ1-2, with D unresolved. This CDR3 contains 16 residues. V was cut by 2 bases and J by 5 bases, with 18 bases left in between. Germline values: CDR1 LGHDT, CDR2 YNNKEL (reference sequence). CDR3 in DNA: TGTGCCAGCAGCCAATCCGTCCAATCGGATTGGTATGGCTACACCTTC. It codes for CASSQSVQSDWYGYTF. Complete variable domain (other parts from reference TRBV3-1 and TRBJ1-2): DTAVSQTPKYLVTQMGNDKSIKCEQNLGHDTMYWYKQDSKKFLKIMFSYNNKELIINETVPNRFSPKSPDKAHLNLHINSLELGDSAVYFCASSQSVQSDWYGYTFGSGTRLTVV.

The chain links TRBV2 to TRBJ2-5; maybe TRBD2 (6 bases). The CDR3 consists of 13 residues. V lost 7 bases and J lost 4, with 13 bases in between. CDR1 and CDR2 (germline): SNHLY, FYNNEI. CDR3 amino acids: CASILAGSETQYF. As DNA, the CDR3 is TGTGCCAGCATTCTCGCGGGGTCAGAGACCCAGTACTTC.

This clonotype was detected many times. The rearrangement uses TRBV28 and TRBJ1-1, with unresolved D. This CDR3 region has 11 residues. Trimming took 8 bases from V and 11 from J, leaving 15 bases between them. From germline, CDR1 is MDHEN and CDR2 SYDVKM. This CDR3 is CASGYYVEAFF. In nucleotides, the CDR3 is TGTGCCAGCGGATACTACGTCGAGGCTTTCTTT.

This clonotype was counted ten times or more. This chain links TRBV28 with TRBJ2-7, with D perhaps matching TRBD2 (5 bases). The CDR3 has 15 residues. Trimming shortened V by 2 bases and J by 0 bases, and 11 bases separated the two germline ends. Germline V gene lookup returns CDR1 MDHEN and CDR2 SYDVKM. The DNA of the CDR3 is TGTGCCAGCAGTTTAAGATTAGGGAGCTCCTACGAGCAGTACTTC. The encoded protein is CASSLRLGSSYEQYF. Drawing the rest from reference TRBV28 and TRBJ2-7, the complete variable domain is DVKVTQSSRYLVKRTGEKVFLECVQDMDHENMFWYRQDPGLGLRLIYFSYDVKMKEKGDIPEGYSVSREKKERFSLILESASTNQTSMYLCASSLRLGSSYEQYFGPGTRLTVT.

This clonotype was observed many times. The CDR3 DNA reads TGTGCTAGTGGTTTAGGGCTAGCGGGAAGCGAGCAGTACTTC. It encodes CASGLGLAGSEQYF. The V gene is TRBV12-5, the J gene TRBJ2-7, with 9 bases identical to TRBD2. This CDR3 has 14 amino acids. Trimming cost V 3 bases and J 6 bases; bases outside gene matches: 6. Looked up from germline, CDR1 is LGHNT and CDR2 is FRNRAP. Variable domain in full (rest from reference TRBV12-5 and TRBJ2-7): DARVTQTPRHKVTEMGQEVTMRCQPILGHNTVFWYRQTMMQGLELLAYFRNRAPLDDSGMPKDRFSAEMPDATLATLKIQPSEPRDSAVYFCASGLGLAGSEQYFGPGTRLTVT.

In its sample, this clonotype was seen a few times. The chain couples TRBV30 to TRBJ1-6; perhaps TRBD1 as D (5 bases). This CDR3 comprises 14 residues. Trimming took off 5 bases at V and 5 bases at J, with 13 bases between the two ends. Per the germline V gene, CDR1 is GTSNPN and CDR2 is SVGIG (reference sequence). In nucleotides, the CDR3 is TGTGCCTGGTTAGGGACCGCTGATAATTCACCCCTCCACTTT. It is translated as CAWLGTADNSPLHF.

This clonotype has ten or more counts. The V gene is TRBV19, the J gene TRBJ1-5; D unresolved. The length of the CDR3 is 15 residues. V lost 5 bases, J lost 3 bases, and 14 bases lay in between. Germline CDR1 is LNHDA and CDR2 is SQIVND (reference sequence). In DNA form, the CDR3 reads TGTGCCAGTAGTCCGCTCGGCAGCCTCAATCAGCCCCAGCATTTT. It translates to CASSPLGSLNQPQHF. Drawing the rest from reference TRBV19 and TRBJ1-5, the complete variable domain is DGGITQSPKYLFRKEGQNVTLSCEQNLNHDAMYWYRQDPGQGLRLIYYSQIVNDFQKGDIAEGYSVSREKKESFPLTVTSAQKNPTAFYLCASSPLGSLNQPQHFGDGTRLSIL.

The sample holds a few counts of this clonotype. V is TRBV7-3 and J is TRBJ2-2; D gene uncertain. The length of the CDR3 is 13 residues. Deletions cut 3 bases from V and 5 bases from J, with 7 bases between. Per germline, CDR1 SGHTA and CDR2 FQGTGA. DNA for the CDR3: TGTGCCAGCAGCTTGATCCAAACCGGGGAGCTGTTTTTT. Its protein is CASSLIQTGELFF.

In this sample, this clonotype turned up many times. The chain carries TRBV12-3 or TRBV12-4 and TRBJ2-5, with D maybe TRBD1 (6 bases). Trimming pared 3 bases from V and 5 bases from J, leaving 16 bases between. The CDR3 sequence is 15 residues long. CDR3 protein: CASSLTGPKRETQYF. In DNA form, the CDR3 reads TGTGCCAGCAGTTTGACAGGCCCCAAGAGGGAGACCCAGTACTTC.

This clonotype was seen ten or more times. This chain uses TRBV12-3 or TRBV12-4 with TRBJ1-3; D may be TRBD1 (5 bases). Trimming left V 7 bases short and J 7 bases short, with 14 bases between. The CDR3 loop spans 13 amino acids. The CDR3 nucleotides read TGTGCCAGCATCCTAAGGGGCACTAACACCATATATTTT. Its translation is CASILRGTNTIYF.

V is TRBV20-1 and J is TRBJ2-5, with TRBD2 matching 8 bases. After removal of 3 bases from V and 1 base from J, the junction contained 7 bases not matched to a gene. The germline CDR1 and CDR2 sequences are DFQATT and SNEGSKA (reference sequence). The CDR3 consists of 15 residues. The CDR3 DNA is TGCAGTGCTAGTACCGGGGGGGCGCGCCAAGAGACCCAGTACTTC. It specifies CSASTGGARQETQYF.

The chain joins TRBV28 to TRBJ1-2, with 9 bases that match TRBD1. V was clipped by 4 bases and J by 6 bases; unmatched bases: 9. CDR1 is MDHEN, CDR2 SYDVKM, per germline. CDR3 length: 15 amino acids. CDR3 sequence: CASSSQGADHHGYTF. The CDR3 nucleotides are TGTGCCAGCAGTTCACAGGGGGCAGATCATCATGGCTACACCTTC.

This clonotype has ten or more counts. The rearrangement uses TRBV19 and TRBJ1-3; no clear D gene. Between the trimmed V and J ends, which lost 1 base and 1 base, there was a span of 11 bases. The CDR3 runs 16 residues. Germline CDR1 is LNHDA and CDR2 is SQIVND (reference sequence). The CDR3 loop is CASSIVPPGSGNTIYF. CDR3 DNA sequence: TGTGCCAGTAGTATAGTTCCTCCCGGATCTGGAAACACCATATATTTT.

This clonotype was observed a few times. A read error may be the cause here, since a much bigger clone is one base away. The V and J genes are TRBV7-9 and TRBJ2-2; no reliable D call. V shed 3 bases and J shed 10 bases, with 12 bases lying between them. The V gene's germline CDR1 is SEHNR and CDR2 FQNEAQ (reference sequence). The CDR3 has 13 residues. The CDR3, as DNA: TGTGCCAGCAGCTTGGGATACGGCGTGGAGCTGTTTTTT. Amino acid sequence: CASSLGYGVELFF.

This clonotype was counted many times. This chain joins TRBV5-1 and TRBJ2-7; D is perhaps TRBD1 or TRBD2 (5 bases each). Deletions cut 5 bases from V and 3 bases from J, with 15 bases between. Looked up from germline, CDR1 is SGHRS and CDR2 is YFSETQ. The CDR3 covers 14 residues. The CDR3 loop is CASSPGTEHYEQYF. CDR3 nucleotides: TGCGCCAGCAGTCCGGGGACGGAGCACTACGAGCAGTACTTC. Combining the CDR3 with reference TRBV5-1 and TRBJ2-7 gives the whole variable domain KAGVTQTPRYLIKTRGQQVTLSCSPISGHRSVSWYQQTPGQGLQFLFEYFSETQRNKGNFPGRFSGRQFSNSRSEMNVSTLELGDSALYLCASSPGTEHYEQYFGPGTRLTVT.

This clonotype was observed at least ten times. The chain employs TRBV6-1 and TRBJ1-6; D remains unclear. This CDR3 is built from 15 residues. Looked up from germline, CDR1 is MNHNS and CDR2 is SASEGT. Trimming shortened V by 5 bases and J by 8 bases, and 16 bases separated the two germline ends. CDR3 loop: CASSPREGPHSPLHF. CDR3 nucleotide sequence: TGTGCCAGCAGTCCCCGAGAGGGTCCGCATTCACCCCTCCACTTT.

Note on this clonotype: This may be a read error, as it is one base from a much larger clone. The V gene is TRBV6-1, the J gene TRBJ2-5, with D uncertain. From germline, CDR1 is MNHNS and CDR2 SASEGT. This CDR3 spans 15 amino acids. CDR3 sequence: CASSQEDSPQEAQYF. CDR3 in DNA: TGTGCCAGCAGTCAGGAAGACTCACCCCAAGAGGCCCAGTACTTC.

For this clonotype: A read error is the likely source, as a far larger clone sits one nucleotide away. The chain carries TRBV28 and TRBJ2-5; tentatively, D is TRBD2 (6 bases). Germline lookup yields CDR1 MDHEN and CDR2 SYDVKM. The CDR3 contains 13 residues. The CDR3 here is CGSSLEGRETQYF. The CDR3 nucleotides are TGTGGCAGCAGTTTAGAGGGGAGGGAGACCCAGTACTTC.

This clonotype has a count of ten or more. The V call is TRBV2, the J call TRBJ1-1, with unresolved D. Germline values: CDR1 SNHLY, CDR2 FYNNEI. The CDR3 runs 13 residues. Trimming shortened V by 1 base and J by 3 bases, and 6 bases separated the two germline ends. CDR3 bases: TGTGCCAGCAGTGAAGAGACCTACACTGAAGCTTTCTTT. It translates to CASSEETYTEAFF.

The sample holds many counts of this clonotype. The chain is built from TRBV6-2 or TRBV6-3 and TRBJ2-7; the D gene is possibly TRBD2 (5 bases). The CDR3 is 16 amino acids. V lost 2 bases and J lost 0, with 14 bases in between. The germline CDR1 and CDR2 sequences are MNHEY and SVGEGT. The DNA of the CDR3 is TGTGCCAGCAGTTACCCACGGACTTCCTACTCCTACGAGCAGTACTTC. Translation: CASSYPRTSYSYEQYF.

This chain links TRBV6-5 with TRBJ1-1; no reliable D call. The CDR3 contains 12 residues. V was trimmed by 2 bases and J by 12 bases, leaving 13 bases between them. The germline V gene has CDR1 MNHEY and CDR2 SVGAGI. The CDR3 spells CASSYRGPQPFF. CDR3 nucleotides: TGTGCCAGCAGTTACCGAGGGCCTCAGCCTTTCTTT.

This clonotype was counted many times. The chain couples TRBV28 to TRBJ1-1, with TRBD1 identical over 7 bases. The CDR3 contains 14 residues. The J segment lost 0 bases and the V segment lost 3 bases, leaving 1 base of the junction unmatched. Germline CDR1 reads MDHEN; CDR2 reads SYDVKM. CDR3 DNA: TGTGCCAGCAGTTTCCAGGGGGTGAACACTGAAGCTTTCTTT. This translates into CASSFQGVNTEAFF.

Many counts were recorded for this clonotype. The genes are TRBV6-5 and TRBJ2-7, with D uncertain. Trimming removed 0 bases from V and 2 bases from J, with 5 bases in between. Germline loops: CDR1 MNHEY, CDR2 SVGAGI. CDR3 size: 13 residues. CDR3 in DNA: TGTGCCAGCAGTTACTCAGGGACCTACGAGCAGTACTTC. Residues: CASSYSGTYEQYF.

In its sample, this clonotype was seen many times. The chain is built from TRBV20-1 and TRBJ2-3; possible D gene TRBD1, 5 bases. Germline V lookup: CDR1 DFQATT, CDR2 SNEGSKA (reference sequence). V lost 0 bases and J lost 2, with 21 bases in between. CDR3 length: 18 amino acids. The CDR3 loop reads CSARDLVTVRSPTDTQYF. The CDR3 DNA reads TGCAGTGCTAGAGATCTGGTGACAGTCCGATCCCCCACAGATACGCAGTATTTT.

This clonotype was observed many times. This chain uses TRBV27 with TRBJ1-1; D is unclear. The V end lost 4 bases, the J end lost 0 bases, and 12 bases lay between the germline ends. The CDR3 is made up of 15 amino acids. Looked up from germline, CDR1 is MNHEY and CDR2 is SMNVEV (reference sequence). The CDR3, as DNA: TGTGCCAGCAGTTGGTCACGGACGATGAACACTGAAGCTTTCTTT. Translation: CASSWSRTMNTEAFF.

The chain recombines TRBV20-1 with TRBJ2-4; no definite D call. The CDR3 loop spans 12 amino acids. Germline CDR1 DFQATT, CDR2 SNEGSKA (reference sequence). The V gene lost 0 bases and the J gene lost 6 bases, with 6 bases spanning the gap. CDR3 amino acids: CSARDGPNIQYF. DNA of the CDR3: TGCAGTGCTAGAGATGGCCCAAACATTCAGTACTTC.

This clonotype occurred many times. The V call is TRBV24-1, the J call TRBJ2-5; no firm D call. Germline CDR1 reads KGHDR; CDR2 reads SFDVKD. The CDR3 length is 13 residues. Trimming took off 4 bases at V and 2 bases at J, with 7 bases between the two ends. The CDR3 loop is CATSEEFQETQYF. The CDR3 DNA reads TGTGCCACCAGTGAGGAGTTTCAAGAGACCCAGTACTTC.

CDR3 coding DNA: TGTGCCAGCAGTCAACAGGGGGCCGGCTACACCTTC. Its translation: CASSQQGAGYTF. The chain is built from TRBV6-1 and TRBJ1-2; TRBD1 matches 9 bases. V was clipped by 5 bases and J by 8 bases; unmatched bases: 3. The V gene's germline CDR1 is MNHNS and CDR2 SASEGT. The CDR3 is 12 residues long.